The 7 T cell receptor beta chains presented below share a single source sample, sequenced in a study of T cells after yellow fever vaccination. MiXCR, applied by TCRdb to the 5' RACE reads, yields one record per CDR3 protein. The data contain roughly 15,000 distinct CDR3 sequences, 6% to 8% of them seen just once; the ten biggest clones take up 1.5% to 2%. The source was PBMCs, either bulk or a sorted T-cell subset (CD4+, CD8+, memory, or dextramer-sorted; not recorded which), collected on the day of the yellow fever booster vaccination. The receptors originated from a man younger than 35 who received the YFV17D yellow fever vaccine.

This clonotype showed up many times. The V and J genes are TRBV11-2 and TRBJ2-5; TRBD2 matches at 16 bases. Losses at the gene ends were 5 bases for V and 1 base for J; bases not matched to a gene: 7. The CDR3 runs 18 residues. The germline V gene encodes CDR1 SGHAT and CDR2 FQNNGV. As DNA, the CDR3 is TGTGCCAGCAGCCCGGGACTAGCGGGGGGGTGGCGCCAAGAGACCCAGTACTTC. Encoded protein: CASSPGLAGGWRQETQYF.

This clonotype was counted at least ten times. V usage is TRBV27 and J usage is TRBJ2-7; the match to TRBD2 covers 7 bases. The ends lost 6 bases at V and 2 bases at J; junction bases unmatched: 10. The CDR3 covers 15 residues. Germline CDR1 reads MNHEY; CDR2 reads SMNVEV (reference sequence). CDR3 nucleotide sequence: TGTGCCAGCAGCCAATGGGGGGGTACGCCCTACGAGCAGTACTTC. It translates to CASSQWGGTPYEQYF.

By proportion, this clonotype is medium-sized (0.01 to 0.1%). V and J are TRBV2 and TRBJ2-4; D gene uncertain. This CDR3 spans 15 amino acids. Trimming stripped 0 bases from V and 8 bases from J, with 14 bases between. Germline loops: CDR1 SNHLY, CDR2 FYNNEI. CDR3: CASSEARKGADIQYF. Here the CDR3 DNA reads TGTGCCAGCAGTGAAGCTCGCAAGGGTGCGGACATTCAGTACTTC.

In this sample, this clonotype turned up many times. The genes are TRBV19 and TRBJ1-2; D not resolved. The CDR3 contains 13 residues. Germline V gives CDR1 LNHDA, CDR2 SQIVND (reference sequence). With 6 bases removed from V and 1 base from J, the gap between germline ends came to 9 bases. DNA of the CDR3: TGTGCCAGTAGCTCGACCGGTAACTATGGCTACACCTTC. As protein: CASSSTGNYGYTF. Variable domain in full (rest from reference TRBV19 and TRBJ1-2): DGGITQSPKYLFRKEGQNVTLSCEQNLNHDAMYWYRQDPGQGLRLIYYSQIVNDFQKGDIAEGYSVSREKKESFPLTVTSAQKNPTAFYLCASSSTGNYGYTFGSGTRLTVV.

This clonotype was found many times. The chain links TRBV12-3 or TRBV12-4 to TRBJ2-2; D is unclear. Trimming pared 1 base from V and 1 base from J, leaving 10 bases between. CDR3 size: 16 residues. The CDR3 coding sequence is TGTGCCAGCAGTTTAGGGGAAGGGCAGAACACCGGGGAGCTGTTTTTT. Protein: CASSLGEGQNTGELFF.

This clonotype was seen at least ten times. J is TRBJ1-1 and V is TRBV18; TRBD1 aligns across 7 bases. CDR1 is KGHSH and CDR2 is LQKENI in the germline V gene. The CDR3 loop spans 17 amino acids. Germline trimming cut 2 bases from V and 8 bases from J; bases unmatched to any gene: 17. CDR3 region: CASSPSLYRDSNTEAFF. CDR3 DNA sequence: TGTGCCAGCTCACCAAGCCTGTATCGGGACAGTAATACAGAAGCTTTCTTT.

This clonotype is judged medium-sized. The J gene is TRBJ1-1, the V gene TRBV5-1; TRBD1 might be the D (6 bases). Looked up from germline, CDR1 is SGHRS and CDR2 is YFSETQ. The CDR3 loop spans 15 amino acids. V lost 5 bases, J lost 1 base, and 15 bases lay in between. The CDR3: CASRLMTGTNTEAFF. DNA of the CDR3: TGCGCCAGCAGACTAATGACAGGAACGAACACTGAAGCTTTCTTT. The variable domain in full, completed from reference TRBV5-1 and TRBJ1-1, reads KAGVTQTPRYLIKTRGQQVTLSCSPISGHRSVSWYQQTPGQGLQFLFEYFSETQRNKGNFPGRFSGRQFSNSRSEMNVSTLELGDSALYLCASRLMTGTNTEAFFGQGTRLTVV.